What follows describes a single TCR beta chain. Antigen specificity is unknown. Over several immunoSEQ plates, each subset's genomic DNA was distributed in even portions. Original handling: Junction-only sequences produced by ImmunoSEQ had no quality scores, so filtering differed. TCRdb's copy holds only in-frame clones and misses some; the assay was immunoSEQ multiplex PCR. Clone size and the V and J calls come from that table; the DNA yielded D and trimming. The table includes 1 million to 1.2 million clones, about 80% detected once. The data derive from a study of shared clonotypes between healthy human individuals. Whole-study results and caveats: Approximately 5.1% was the fraction of naive CD4 clonotypes found shared across several donors. An anticipated effect of sequencing depth on clonotype sharing among donors was recognized.

Germline assignment: CDR1 SGHTA and CDR2 FQGNSA. The CDR3 length is 15 residues. V was clipped by 1 base and J by 8 bases, with 14 bases between them. The chain recombines TRBV7-2 with TRBJ1-4; D call uncertain. This receptor was taken from a man in his late teens or twenties in good health. Some clones in this sample may be carry-over from other donors' samples. Material for sequencing was memory CD4+ T cells from PBMCs. As to subset: CD45RA-negative fraction. CDR3 in amino acids: CASSLGPTLEEKLFF. The CDR3 coding sequence is TGTGCCAGCAGCTTAGGACCGACTCTTGAGGAAAAACTGTTTTTT. The full variable domain, rest sourced from reference TRBV7-2 and TRBJ1-4, is GAGVSQSPSNKVTEKGKDVELRCDPISGHTALYWYRQSLGQGLEFLIYFQGNSAPDKSGLPSDRFSAERTGGSVSTLTIQRTQQEDSAVYLCASSLGPTLEEKLFFGSGTQLSVL.